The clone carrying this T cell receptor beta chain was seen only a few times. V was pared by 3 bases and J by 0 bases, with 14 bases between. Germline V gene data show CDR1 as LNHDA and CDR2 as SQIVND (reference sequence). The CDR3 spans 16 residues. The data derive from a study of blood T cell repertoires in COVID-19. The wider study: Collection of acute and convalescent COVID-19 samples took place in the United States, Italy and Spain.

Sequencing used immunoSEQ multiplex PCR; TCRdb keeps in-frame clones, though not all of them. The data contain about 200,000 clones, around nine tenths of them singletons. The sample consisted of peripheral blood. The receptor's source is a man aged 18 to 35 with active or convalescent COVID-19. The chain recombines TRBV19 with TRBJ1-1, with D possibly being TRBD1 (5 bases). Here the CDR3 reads CASSMHRYDLNTEAFF. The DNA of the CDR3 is TGTGCCAGTAGTATGCACAGGTACGATTTGAACACTGAAGCTTTCTTT.